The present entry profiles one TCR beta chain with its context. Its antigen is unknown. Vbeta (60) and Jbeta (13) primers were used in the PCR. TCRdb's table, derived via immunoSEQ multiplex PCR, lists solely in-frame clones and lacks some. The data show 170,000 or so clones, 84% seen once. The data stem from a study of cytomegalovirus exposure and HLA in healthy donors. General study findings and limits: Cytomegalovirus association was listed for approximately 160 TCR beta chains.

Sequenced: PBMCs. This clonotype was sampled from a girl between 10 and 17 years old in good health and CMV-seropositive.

The CDR3 DNA reads TGTGCCAGCAGCTTCGGGACAGGGCGCGAGCAGTACTTC. Translated, it gives CASSFGTGREQYF. The chain recombines TRBV5-6 with TRBJ2-7; TRBD1 agrees at 9 bases. The CDR3 is 13 amino acids. Germline V gene lookup returns CDR1 SGHDT and CDR2 YYEEEE. The V and J ends lost 2 bases and 6 bases, in that order; junction bases with no gene match: 3. Full variable domain (remainder filled in from reference TRBV5-6 and TRBJ2-7): DAGVTQSPTHLIKTRGQQVTLRCSPKSGHDTVSWYQQALGQGPQFIFQYYEEEERQRGNFPDRFSGHQFPNYSSELNVNALLLGDSALYLCASSFGTGREQYFGPGTRLTVT.